These 5 T cell receptor beta chains were all obtained from the same sample, sequenced in a study of beta chain features in type 1 diabetes (dated by TCRdb to the late 2010s). Antigens for these TCRs are unknown. Receptor amplification or capture employed the immunoSEQ multiplex PCR assay. The entire isolated RNA was reverse transcribed using the High Capacity cDNA Reverse Transcription Kit, and thus expressed TCRB transcripts were sequenced. Drawn from immuneACCESS, this table holds only the in-frame rearrangements with V and J called that TCRdb kept. Clones are partly lost; checked studies trace under half to an unresolved V gene and leave the rest unexplained. The sample contains 150,000 to 200,000 clones, 50% to 70% of them found a single time. The top ten clones comprise around 0.096% of the sample. The paper's findings and limits, for the study overall: Type 1 diabetes patients showed a moderate but significant shortening of TCRB CDR3 length in all four CD4+ subsets.

The sequencing sample was made of naive CD4+ T cells from blood. Taken with the paper, the label for cell subset or site translates to: true naive CD4+ T cells. These receptors were collected from a man between 25 and 39 years old with type 1 diabetes.

The DNA for the CDR3 is TGCAGCGTTTTACAGACTAGCGGGGGCCAAGAGACCCAGTACTTC. As protein: CSVLQTSGGQETQYF. This chain uses TRBV29-1 with TRBJ2-5; 12 bases match TRBD2. The CDR3 contains 15 residues. V dropped 5 bases and J dropped 1; count of bases not matched to a gene: 5. Germline V gene data show CDR1 as SQVTM and CDR2 as ANQGSEA.

There are a few counts of this clone. The chain uses TRBV14 and TRBJ2-4, with 9 bases identical to TRBD1. This CDR3 has 17 amino acids. With V trimmed by 3 bases and J by 0 bases, 6 bases remained unmatched. Germline V gene lookup returns CDR1 SGHDN and CDR2 FVKESK. Here the CDR3 DNA reads TGTGCCAGCAGCCAGGTCCCGGGACAGGGAGCCAAAAACATTCAGTACTTC. Translating gives CASSQVPGQGAKNIQYF.

The V and J genes are TRBV14 and TRBJ1-1; D call uncertain. Per germline, CDR1 SGHDN and CDR2 FVKESK. The CDR3 sequence is 12 residues long. V was clipped by 4 bases and J by 5 bases, with 8 bases between them. This CDR3 reads CASSRHGTEAFF. The CDR3 region has the DNA TGTGCCAGCAGCCGACACGGGACTGAAGCTTTCTTT.

This clone was seen a single time. V gene TRBV4-1 combines with J gene TRBJ2-5; TRBD2 agrees at 13 bases. Germline V lookup: CDR1 MGHRA, CDR2 YSYEKL. The length of the CDR3 is 18 residues. With V trimmed by 5 bases and J by 0 bases, 9 bases remained unmatched. The DNA for the CDR3 is TGCGCCAGCAGCTCACAGGGACTAGCGGGGTTCTACCAAGAGACCCAGTACTTC. Amino acid sequence: CASSSQGLAGFYQETQYF.

The chain joins TRBV29-1 to TRBJ1-2; 10 bases are shared with TRBD1. V gave up 0 bases and J gave up 7 bases; unmatched junction bases: 2. The germline gives CDR1 SQVTM, CDR2 ANQGSEA. CDR3 length: 13 amino acids. CDR3 coding DNA: TGCAGCGTTGAAGATCGACAGGGGGCTGGCTACACCTTC. Its protein product is CSVEDRQGAGYTF.